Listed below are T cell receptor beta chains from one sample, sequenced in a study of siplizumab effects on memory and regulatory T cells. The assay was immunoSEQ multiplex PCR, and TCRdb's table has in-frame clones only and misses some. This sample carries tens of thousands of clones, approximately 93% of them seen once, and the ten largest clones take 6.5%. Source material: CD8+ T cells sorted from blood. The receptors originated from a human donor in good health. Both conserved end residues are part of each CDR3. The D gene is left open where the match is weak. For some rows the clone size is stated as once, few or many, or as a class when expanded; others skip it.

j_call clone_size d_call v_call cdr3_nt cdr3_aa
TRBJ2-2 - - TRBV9 TGTGCCAGCAGCGGGCCAGGGGACACCGGGGAGCTGTTTTTT CASSGPGDTGELFF
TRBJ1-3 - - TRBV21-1 TGTGCCAGCATTTCATTGGGGGCAGGGGAAAACACCATATATTTT CASISLGAGENTIYF
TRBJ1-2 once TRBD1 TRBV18 TGTGCCAGCTCACCTCCGGGACAGGGCCATTATGGCTACACCTTC CASSPPGQGHYGYTF
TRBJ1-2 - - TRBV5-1 TGCGCCAGCAGCTTAGACAGTTATGGCTACACCTTC CASSLDSYGYTF
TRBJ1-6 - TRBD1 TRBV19 TGTGCCAGTAGTGAGGGACAGCCTTCACCCCTCCACTTT CASSEGQPSPLHF
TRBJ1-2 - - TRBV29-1 TGCAGCGTTCAAGGACTGCAATATGGCTACACCTTC CSVQGLQYGYTF
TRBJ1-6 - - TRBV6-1 TGTGCCAGCAGTGAAGTTCAAGTTAATTCACCCCTCCACTTT CASSEVQVNSPLHF
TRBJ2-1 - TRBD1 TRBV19 TGTGCCAGTAGTAACAGGGGTTCCTACAATGAGCAGTTCTTC CASSNRGSYNEQFF
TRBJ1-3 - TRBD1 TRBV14 TGTGCCAGCAGCCAACAGGGGGCCTCTGGAAACACCATATATTTT CASSQQGASGNTIYF
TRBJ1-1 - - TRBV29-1 TGCAGCTCTACCGTTGGCACTATGAACACTGAAGCTTTCTTT CSSTVGTMNTEAFF
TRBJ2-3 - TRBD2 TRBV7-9 TGTGCCAGCAGAATTGGGACTAGCGGGAGCACAGATACGCAGTATTTT CASRIGTSGSTDTQYF
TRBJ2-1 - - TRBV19 TGTGCCAGTAACATGGGGGAAGTTTACAATGAGCAGTTCTTC CASNMGEVYNEQFF
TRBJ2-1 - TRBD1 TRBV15 TGTGCCACCAGCAGAGCTCTCGGACAGGGGGCGGGCAATGAGCAGTTCTTC CATSRALGQGAGNEQFF
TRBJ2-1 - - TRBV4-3 TGCGCCAGCAGCCCAACTACGCGGCCCAATGAGCAGTTCTTC CASSPTTRPNEQFF
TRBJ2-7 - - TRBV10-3 TGTGCCATCAGCGCACCAGCCGAACGCGAGCAGTACTTC CAISAPAEREQYF
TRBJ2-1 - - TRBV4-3 TGCGCCAGCAGCCAAGACACGTCCGGGACAATTGGCAATGAGCAGTTCTTC CASSQDTSGTIGNEQFF
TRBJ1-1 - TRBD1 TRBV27 TGTGCCAGCAGTGGACAGGGGTTTGGCACTGAAGCTTTCTTT CASSGQGFGTEAFF
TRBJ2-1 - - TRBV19 TGTGCCAGTAGTAACTGGGGGACGGATGAGCAGTTCTTC CASSNWGTDEQFF
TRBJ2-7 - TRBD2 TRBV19 TGTGCCAGTAGTGGGGGACTAGACTACGAGCAGTACTTC CASSGGLDYEQYF
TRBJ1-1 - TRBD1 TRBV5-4 TGTGCCAGTAAGGACAGGGAATACACTGAAGCTTTCTTT CASKDREYTEAFF
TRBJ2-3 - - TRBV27 TGTGCCAGCGGAGATTTGACAGGAACTACAGATACGTGGCAGTATTTT CASGDLTGTTDTWQYF
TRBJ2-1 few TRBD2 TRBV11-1 TGTGCCAGCAGCTTCGGGACTAGCGACTACAATGAGCAGTTCTTC CASSFGTSDYNEQFF
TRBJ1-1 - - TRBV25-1 TGTGCCAGCGGTGGGGGTGCCCCTGAAGCTTTCTTT CASGGGAPEAFF
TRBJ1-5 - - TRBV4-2 TGTGCCAGCAGCCCCCAGACAGGAGTCATATATCAGCCCCAGCATTTT CASSPQTGVIYQPQHF
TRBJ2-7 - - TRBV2 TGTGCCAGCAGTGAGGCGACGGGGGACAACTCCTACGAGCAGTACTTC CASSEATGDNSYEQYF
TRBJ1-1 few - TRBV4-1 TGCGCCAGCAGCTTCCTGGTTGGGAACACTGAAGCTTTCTTT CASSFLVGNTEAFF
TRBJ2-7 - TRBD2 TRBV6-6 TGTGCCAGCAGTTACTCGGCTTATGAGCGGGAGGTGTATTTC CASSYSAYEREVYF
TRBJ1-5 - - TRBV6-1 TGTGCCAGCAGTGAACTGGCAGGGGACAATCAGCCCCAGCATTTT CASSELAGDNQPQHF
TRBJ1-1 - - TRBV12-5 TGTGCTAGTGGTTTGGAGACACCCGCTTTCTTT CASGLETPAFF
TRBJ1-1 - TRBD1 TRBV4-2 TGTGCCAGCAGCTACCCGGGCCCCGACAGGGCGAACACTGAAGCTTTCTTT CASSYPGPDRANTEAFF
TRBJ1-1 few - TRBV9 TGTGCCAGCAGCGTAGATTTCAGCACTGGCTCTGAAGCTTTCTTT CASSVDFSTGSEAFF
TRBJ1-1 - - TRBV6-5 TGTGCCAGCAGTTACTCGGGGGGTAGTACTGAAGCTTTCTTT CASSYSGGSTEAFF
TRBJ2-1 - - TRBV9 TGTGCCAGCAGCGTAGGGGACGCCGTTTTAAACAATGAGCAGTTCTTC CASSVGDAVLNNEQFF
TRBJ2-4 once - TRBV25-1 TGTGCCAGCAGTGAAGGGACATTAGGGGACATTCAGTACTTC CASSEGTLGDIQYF
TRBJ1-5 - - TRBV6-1 TGTGCCAGCAGCCAGTTAGGGGACAATCAGCCCCAGCATTTT CASSQLGDNQPQHF
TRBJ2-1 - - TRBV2 TGTGCCAGCAGTGATTGGCAGGGGATCGATGAGCAGTTCTTC CASSDWQGIDEQFF
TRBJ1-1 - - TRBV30 TGTGCCTGGAGTGTCGCCACGGGGACTGAAGCTTTCTTT CAWSVATGTEAFF
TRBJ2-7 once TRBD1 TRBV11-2 TGTGCCAGCAGCTTAGTTAATGACAGGGCCGAGCAGTACTTC CASSLVNDRAEQYF
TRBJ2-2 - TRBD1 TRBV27 TGTGCCAGCAGCACGACAGGGTCCGGGGAGCTGTTTTTT CASSTTGSGELFF
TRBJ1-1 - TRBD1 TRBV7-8 TGTGCCAGCAGCCCCGCCGGGACAGGCGCGGCTTTCTTT CASSPAGTGAAFF
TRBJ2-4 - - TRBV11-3 TGTGCCAGCACCACCCGGGGAGGCAACATTCAGTACTTC CASTTRGGNIQYF
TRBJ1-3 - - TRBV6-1 TGTGCCAGCAGTGAAGGACAGGCCTCTGGAAACACCATATATTTT CASSEGQASGNTIYF
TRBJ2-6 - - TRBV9 TGTGCCAGCAGCTTCAAACTTACGCAGTCAAGCTCTGGGGCCAACGTCCTGACTTTC CASSFKLTQSSSGANVLTF